This TCR beta chain was retrieved from a study of T-cell reconstitution after alpha-beta-depleted transplantation in children. This clonotype has more than one count but fewer than ten. Molecular barcoding with unique molecular identifiers was used for the TCRbeta library. One entry per CDR3 protein results from TCRdb running MiXCR on the PCR reads. Among about 250,000 distinct CDR3 sequences listed, 20% to 30% were seen once. This receptor was obtained from a female patient aged 2 to 10 who had a stem cell transplant for congenital amegakaryocytic thrombocytopenia, so the T cells may come from the graft donor. This specimen was PBMCs, mostly from graft donor cells, taken 360 days after TCRalphabeta/CD19-depleted stem cell transplant.

CDR3: CASSSPRGLTGELFF. Written as DNA, the CDR3 is TGTGCCAGCAGCTCCCCCCGCGGGTTGACCGGGGAGCTGTTTTTT. The V call is TRBV7-8, the J call TRBJ2-2, with D possibly being TRBD2 (5 bases). Germline lookup yields CDR1 SGHVS and CDR2 FQNEAQ. Trimming left V 4 bases short and J 5 bases short, with 14 bases between. The CDR3 is 15 amino acids.